This is a list of T cell receptor beta chains from one sample in a study of cytomegalovirus exposure and HLA in healthy donors. The assay was immunoSEQ multiplex PCR, and TCRdb's table has in-frame clones only and misses some. Seen here are around 150,000 clones, roughly three quarters observed once, and the top ten hold 1.3%. The sequenced sample consisted of PBMCs. The receptors shown here come from a middle-aged woman in good health and CMV-seronegative. The CDR3 runs from the conserved cysteine through the conserved F or W. Each record gives: J gene, clone size, D gene, V gene, CDR3 protein, CDR3 DNA. D genes are given only for firm matches. A clone size is listed for some rows: how often the clone was seen (once, few, many), or a class if it is expanded.

J: TRBJ2-1
size: .
D: TRBD1
V: TRBV7-6
CDR3: CASSRGQNNEQFF
DNA: TGTGCCAGCAGCCGGGGACAGAACAATGAGCAGTTCTTC

J: TRBJ2-6
size: .
D: .
V: TRBV27
CDR3: CASSLSVGPGANVLTF
DNA: TGTGCCAGCAGTTTATCGGTGGGGCCTGGGGCCAACGTCCTGACTTTC

J: TRBJ2-1
size: .
D: .
V: TRBV5-1
CDR3: CASSFFDRAYNEQFF
DNA: TGCGCCAGCAGCTTCTTCGATCGGGCCTACAATGAGCAGTTCTTC

J: TRBJ1-1
size: .
D: .
V: TRBV5-1
CDR3: CASSFTVPPAGAEAFF
DNA: TGCGCCAGCAGCTTTACCGTACCCCCCGCTGGAGCTGAAGCTTTCTTT

J: TRBJ2-5
size: few
D: .
V: TRBV5-4
CDR3: CASSLGGTGVETQYF
DNA: TGTGCCAGCAGCCTGGGGGGAACGGGGGTAGAGACCCAGTACTTC

J: TRBJ2-5
size: few
D: TRBD2
V: TRBV25-1
CDR3: CASSVAGRETQYF
DNA: TGTGCCAGCAGCGTAGCGGGGAGGGAGACCCAGTACTTC

J: TRBJ2-7
size: .
D: .
V: TRBV29-1
CDR3: CSVEAARGEQYF
DNA: TGCAGCGTTGAAGCAGCCAGGGGCGAGCAGTACTTC

J: TRBJ2-7
size: .
D: TRBD2
V: TRBV7-2
CDR3: CASSFGREKHSYEQYF
DNA: TGTGCCAGCAGCTTTGGGAGGGAAAAACACTCCTACGAGCAGTACTTC

J: TRBJ2-2
size: .
D: TRBD1
V: TRBV5-4
CDR3: CASSPRQGANTGELFF
DNA: TGTGCCAGCAGCCCGAGACAGGGGGCGAACACCGGGGAGCTGTTTTTT

J: TRBJ2-1
size: .
D: TRBD1
V: TRBV25-1
CDR3: CASSEFTSGQGFAEQFF
DNA: TGTGCCAGCAGTGAATTTACGAGCGGACAGGGATTTGCTGAGCAGTTCTTC

J: TRBJ1-1
size: .
D: .
V: TRBV19
CDR3: CASLAGDVGETEAFF
DNA: TGTGCCAGTTTGGCGGGGGATGTGGGTGAAACTGAAGCTTTCTTT

J: TRBJ2-7
size: once
D: .
V: TRBV29-1
CDR3: CSVVQGSHEQYF
DNA: TGCAGCGTTGTACAGGGTAGCCACGAGCAGTACTTC

J: TRBJ2-3
size: .
D: .
V: TRBV19
CDR3: CASSIPADTQYF
DNA: TGTGCCAGTAGTATCCCCGCAGATACGCAGTATTTT

J: TRBJ2-7
size: .
D: TRBD1
V: TRBV18
CDR3: CASSQDRGFHEQYF
DNA: TGTGCCAGCTCACAGGACAGGGGGTTCCACGAGCAGTACTTC

J: TRBJ2-2
size: .
D: TRBD2
V: TRBV6-1
CDR3: CATGQRGDGTGELFF
DNA: TGTGCCACAGGCCAGCGGGGGGATGGCACCGGGGAGCTGTTTTTT

J: TRBJ2-1
size: .
D: TRBD1
V: TRBV27
CDR3: CASSHRDRGCVQFF
DNA: TGTGCCAGCAGTCACCGGGACAGGGGCTGTGTTCAGTTCTTC

J: TRBJ1-2
size: .
D: .
V: TRBV27
CDR3: CASSFQPRSYGYTF
DNA: TGTGCCAGCAGTTTTCAGCCGAGGAGCTATGGCTACACCTTC

J: TRBJ1-1
size: .
D: .
V: TRBV11-2
CDR3: CASSYWGSRGNTEAFF
DNA: TGTGCCAGCAGCTATTGGGGAAGCCGGGGGAACACTGAAGCTTTCTTT

J: TRBJ1-2
size: .
D: .
V: TRBV25-1
CDR3: CASSDRGEDGYTF
DNA: TGTGCCAGCAGTGACAGGGGTGAAGATGGCTACACCTTC

J: TRBJ1-1
size: .
D: .
V: TRBV4-1
CDR3: CASSQDGGAQWDTEAFF
DNA: TGCGCCAGCAGCCAAGATGGGGGGGCTCAATGGGACACTGAAGCTTTCTTT

J: TRBJ2-5
size: .
D: .
V: TRBV29-1
CDR3: CSVLSFQETQYF
DNA: TGCAGCGTTCTAAGTTTCCAAGAGACCCAGTACTTC

J: TRBJ2-1
size: .
D: TRBD2
V: TRBV6-1
CDR3: CASIRASGYYNEQFF
DNA: TGTGCCAGCATTCGGGCTAGCGGATACTACAATGAGCAGTTCTTC

J: TRBJ1-2
size: few
D: .
V: TRBV19
CDR3: CASSIDPVYRVNYGYTF
DNA: TGTGCCAGTAGTATAGACCCCGTCTACAGGGTGAACTATGGCTACACCTTC

J: TRBJ2-3
size: .
D: TRBD2
V: TRBV5-8
CDR3: CASSLVLLAGRTDTQYF
DNA: TGTGCCAGCAGCTTGGTATTGCTAGCGGGGCGGACAGATACGCAGTATTTT

J: TRBJ2-5
size: few
D: TRBD2
V: TRBV19
CDR3: CASTPAGGPETQYF
DNA: TGTGCCAGTACCCCAGCGGGGGGGCCGGAGACCCAGTACTTC

J: TRBJ1-6
size: .
D: TRBD1
V: TRBV7-2
CDR3: CASSFGDRNSPLHF
DNA: TGTGCCAGCAGCTTCGGGGACAGGAACTCACCCCTCCACTTT

J: TRBJ2-7
size: .
D: TRBD1
V: TRBV10-3
CDR3: CAISESFGDSTYEQYF
DNA: TGTGCCATCAGTGAGTCGTTTGGGGACAGTACCTACGAGCAGTACTTC

J: TRBJ1-5
size: .
D: TRBD1
V: TRBV5-6
CDR3: CASSIDRDQPQHF
DNA: TGTGCCAGCAGCATTGACAGGGATCAGCCCCAGCATTTT

J: TRBJ1-6
size: once
D: .
V: TRBV13
CDR3: CASSLVGLGGSVNSPLHF
DNA: TGTGCCAGCAGCTTAGTAGGTTTGGGGGGATCGGTAAATTCACCCCTCCACTTT

J: TRBJ1-1
size: .
D: .
V: TRBV12-5
CDR3: CASVIYRDTEAFF
DNA: TGTGCTAGTGTCATATACAGGGACACTGAAGCTTTCTTT

J: TRBJ1-3
size: .
D: .
V: TRBV30
CDR3: CAWMWATGNTIYF
DNA: TGTGCCTGGATGTGGGCAACTGGAAACACCATATATTTT

J: TRBJ1-2
size: once
D: TRBD1
V: TRBV7-9
CDR3: CASSFWDRIYGYTF
DNA: TGTGCCAGCAGCTTTTGGGACAGGATCTATGGCTACACCTTC

J: TRBJ1-4
size: .
D: TRBD1
V: TRBV4-1
CDR3: CASSQPYHRGTNEKLFF
DNA: TGCGCCAGCAGCCAACCTTACCACAGGGGAACTAATGAAAAACTGTTTTTT

J: TRBJ1-2
size: .
D: .
V: TRBV7-9
CDR3: CASSYSTTGSGGYTF
DNA: TGTGCCAGCAGCTACTCGACGACAGGCAGTGGTGGCTACACCTTC

J: TRBJ1-1
size: .
D: TRBD1
V: TRBV5-1
CDR3: CASSTGQGLNTEAFF
DNA: TGCGCCAGCAGCACTGGACAGGGCCTGAACACTGAAGCTTTCTTT

J: TRBJ2-6
size: .
D: .
V: TRBV7-8
CDR3: CASSTGSGANVLTF
DNA: TGTGCCAGCAGTACAGGATCTGGGGCCAACGTCCTGACTTTC

J: TRBJ1-6
size: .
D: .
V: TRBV5-1
CDR3: CASSSRGDSYNSPLHF
DNA: TGCGCCAGCAGCTCTCGGGGGGACTCCTATAATTCACCCCTCCACTTT

J: TRBJ2-7
size: .
D: .
V: TRBV7-8
CDR3: CASSFNRHLSYEQYF
DNA: TGTGCCAGCAGCTTTAACAGGCATCTCTCCTACGAGCAGTACTTC

J: TRBJ1-1
size: .
D: .
V: TRBV18
CDR3: CASSAGRQGNTEAFF
DNA: TGTGCCAGCTCAGCCGGGAGGCAGGGGAACACTGAAGCTTTCTTT

J: TRBJ2-1
size: .
D: .
V: TRBV27
CDR3: CASSLSGAYNEQFF
DNA: TGTGCCAGCAGTTTAAGCGGAGCCTACAATGAGCAGTTCTTC

J: TRBJ2-5
size: once
D: TRBD2
V: TRBV7-9
CDR3: CASSYADSLGGGFQETQYF
DNA: TGTGCCAGCAGCTACGCCGATAGTTTGGGCGGGGGGTTCCAAGAGACCCAGTACTTC

J: TRBJ2-7
size: few
D: .
V: TRBV5-4
CDR3: CASSRDWGQSNSYEQYF
DNA: TGTGCCAGCAGCCGGGACTGGGGACAGTCTAATTCCTACGAGCAGTACTTC

J: TRBJ1-4
size: .
D: .
V: TRBV6-1
CDR3: CASRGQILEEKLFF
DNA: TGTGCCAGCAGAGGACAGATTTTAGAGGAAAAACTGTTTTTT

J: TRBJ2-1
size: .
D: .
V: TRBV5-1
CDR3: CASRSQGTYNEQFF
DNA: TGCGCCAGCAGAAGTCAGGGAACCTACAATGAGCAGTTCTTC

J: TRBJ2-5
size: few
D: .
V: TRBV4-1
CDR3: CASSPPYQGGTQYF
DNA: TGCGCCAGCAGCCCACCTTATCAGGGTGGGACCCAGTACTTC

J: TRBJ2-2
size: few
D: TRBD1
V: TRBV11-2
CDR3: CASSLTGTDTGELFF
DNA: TGTGCCAGCAGCTTAACCGGGACAGACACCGGGGAGCTGTTTTTT